This T cell receptor (beta chain) emerged from a study of T cells in localized non-small cell lung cancer. In the case of this clone: The antigen remains undetermined.

Looked up from germline, CDR1 is SEHNR and CDR2 is FQNEAQ (reference sequence). V shed 5 bases, J shed 2 bases, and the junction held 15 bases outside the gene matches. This CDR3 comprises 17 residues. Study-level findings and limits: As only one tumor region underwent sequencing, heterogeneity remains possible. Overall survival was longer when the density of T cells in the blood was higher. In uninvolved adjacent lung, T cell clonality reached its highest value, exceeding tumor. Among the top 100 tumor clones, a median about 58 appeared in adjacent lung.

Libraries were prepared by immunoSEQ multiplex PCR; TCRdb keeps only in-frame clonotypes and omits some of them. The data contain roughly 38,000 clones, roughly 87% of them singletons. The sequence came from a male donor older than 55 with stage III squamous cell lung carcinoma. The V and J genes are TRBV7-9 and TRBJ2-7, with 7 bases aligning to TRBD1. The starting material was peripheral blood, obtained before any cancer treatment. As DNA, the CDR3 is TGTGCCAGCAGCCCTCCACCTGGACGACAGGGAACCTACGAGCAGTACTTC. Its translation: CASSPPPGRQGTYEQYF.